This T cell receptor beta chain comes out of a study of shared clonotypes between healthy human individuals. Here immunoSEQ multiplex PCR was the method, and the copy in TCRdb shows in-frame clones only, minus some. The data show 2 million to 2.5 million clones, roughly 94% seen once. CDR1 and CDR2 from the germline V gene are SEHNR and FQNEAQ (reference sequence). This CDR3 has 15 amino acids. The V gene lost 1 base and the J gene lost 1 base, with 7 bases spanning the gap. Concerning this clone: Its specificity is unknown.

Naive-designated CD8 cells lacked CD45RO, were positively enriched for CCR7, and omitted terminally differentiated effector memory CD45RA+ cells. Study findings and constraints: Sequencing of the sorted subsets was shown by rarefaction to be incomplete despite large depth. A few donors had 5% to 6.5% of their naive CD4 clonotypes in common.

Sequencing input: naive CD8+ T cells sorted from blood. The receptor's source is a man between 18 and 29 years old in good health. The chain recombines TRBV7-9 with TRBJ2-2, with D uncertain. In DNA form, the CDR3 reads TGTGCCAGCAGCTTAGAAACCAGGAACACCGGGGAGCTGTTTTTT. Its translation is CASSLETRNTGELFF.